Detailed here is one T cell receptor beta chain. What it recognizes is unknown. Germline CDR1 reads MGHDK; CDR2 reads SYGVNS. The CDR3 extends over 16 amino acids. V lost 3 bases and J lost 3, with 16 bases in between. The data were taken from a study of T cell responses to AZD1222 COVID-19 vaccine. Points from the study as a whole: The CD4 TCRs associated with vaccination extended across spike and predominated at 160-218 and 743-854.

Some clones are missing from TCRdb's copy, which holds only in-frame ones; the method was immunoSEQ multiplex PCR. The data show approximately 120,000 clones, 80% to 90% seen once. This receptor was identified in an adult in good health. The chain joins TRBV25-1 to TRBJ2-3, with a possible D match to TRBD2 (6 bases). The sample was peripheral blood, taken on day 0 of AZD1222 vaccination. The CDR3 bases are TGTGCCAGCAGTGATGTCGCTAGCGTGGGGACAGATACGCAGTATTTT. Translated, it gives CASSDVASVGTDTQYF.